The 7 T cell receptor beta chains below come from one sample, sequenced in a study of human T cells and chemical hapten exposure. MiXCR, run by TCRdb on the RACE reads, gives a single entry per CDR3 protein. The sample yields some 120,000 distinct CDR3 sequences, 9% to 13% seen once. The time point is: patch test 1, 2 weeks after DPC sensitization. As for treatment: therapeutic diphenylcyclopropenone sensitization with weekly scalp DPC. Sequenced here: whole blood, sampled in connection with sensitization to the hapten diphenylcyclopropenone (DPC). The receptors derive from a woman aged 45-65 years with alopecia areata. Some clones in this sample may be carry-over from other donors' samples.

This sequence joins TRBV7-2 and TRBJ2-3; no reliable D call. Germline values: CDR1 SGHTA, CDR2 FQGNSA. V dropped 2 bases and J dropped 5 bases, with 8 bases sitting between them. The length of the CDR3 is 13 residues. In DNA form, the CDR3 reads TGTGCCAGCAGCTTATCTAGTCAAGATACGCAGTATTTT. This codes for CASSLSSQDTQYF.

This clonotype was seen many times. This chain uses TRBV6-6 with TRBJ2-5, with TRBD1 matching over 8 bases. With V trimmed by 4 bases and J by 4 bases, 11 bases remained unmatched. CDR3 length: 16 amino acids. Germline V lookup: CDR1 MNHNY, CDR2 SVGAGI (reference sequence). CDR3 sequence: CASSSRQTGVAETQYF. The DNA of the CDR3 is TGTGCCAGCAGTTCCCGCCAGACAGGGGTTGCAGAGACCCAGTACTTC.

In the case of this clonotype: A much larger clone differs from this one at a single base, so this may be a read error. The CDR3 carries no conserved terminal phenylalanine or tryptophan, so it likely arises from a read error. The chain's CDR3 is CSVVGYGAYNEQFS. CDR3 coding DNA: TGCAGCGTTGTGGGTTACGGGGCTTACAATGAGCAGTTCTCC. This chain connects TRBV29-1 to TRBJ2-1; possibly TRBD1 or TRBD2 for D (5 bases each). The ends were cut back, 4 bases at V and 4 bases at J, with 14 bases in the middle. This CDR3 has 14 amino acids. Germline-derived CDR1 and CDR2 are SQVTM and ANQGSEA.

The chain is built from TRBV6-2 or TRBV6-3 and TRBJ2-5; 7 nucleotides line up with TRBD2. Germline loops: CDR1 MNHEY, CDR2 SVGEGT. The CDR3 sequence is 15 residues long. The CDR3 DNA reads as TGTGCTAGCGCCCTTACTAGCGTCGGACGGGAGACCCAGTACTTC. Protein: CASALTSVGRETQYF.

The V call is TRBV4-1, the J call TRBJ1-4; no clear D. Trimming shortened V by 4 bases and J by 4 bases, and 10 bases separated the two germline ends. The CDR3 spans 14 residues. CDR1 and CDR2 from the germline V gene are MGHRA and YSYEKL. CDR3 sequence: CASSPLVINEKLFF. The DNA of the CDR3 is TGCGCCAGCAGCCCCCTGGTAATTAATGAAAAACTGTTTTTT.

The chain links TRBV5-1 to TRBJ1-5; possible D gene TRBD1, 5 bases. Germline CDR1 is SGHRS and CDR2 is YFSETQ. Trimming left V 4 bases short and J 2 bases short, with 7 bases between. There are 13 residues in the CDR3. The CDR3 is CASSRDGNQPQHF. In DNA form, the CDR3 reads TGCGCCAGCAGCAGGGACGGCAATCAGCCCCAGCATTTT.

The chain is built from TRBV28 and TRBJ2-5; D is possibly TRBD1 (6 bases). Germline CDR1 MDHEN, CDR2 SYDVKM. The CDR3 extends over 17 amino acids. V lost 3 bases and J lost 5, with 22 bases in between. The CDR3 loop is CASSFPQTGVLEETQYF. The CDR3 bases are TGTGCCAGCAGTTTTCCCCAGACAGGCGTACTTGAGGAGACCCAGTACTTC.